The 28 T cell receptor beta chains listed next were all sequenced from one sample in a study of shared clonotypes between healthy human individuals. Generated by immunoSEQ multiplex PCR, the TCRdb table keeps only in-frame clones and is missing some. Of some 2,500,000 clones listed, 80% to 95% were seen once; the top ten hold approximately 0.37%. Specimen: naive CD4+ T cells from PBMCs. Subset meaning: CD45RA+ positively selected. All receptors come from a young man in good health. Some clones in this sample may be carry-over from other donors' samples.

The rearrangement links TRBV28 to TRBJ2-7; TRBD1 matches 10 bases. The CDR3 loop spans 15 amino acids. Trimming removed 5 bases from V and 3 bases from J; junction bases left unmatched: 7. Per the germline V gene, CDR1 is MDHEN and CDR2 is SYDVKM. The CDR3 sequence: CASSHTRDRGYEQYF. The CDR3, as DNA: TGTGCCAGCAGTCATACCCGGGACAGGGGCTACGAGCAGTACTTC.

The chain is built from TRBV9 and TRBJ2-7, with 7 bases aligning to TRBD1. Unmatched junction bases numbered 6, after V lost 1 base and J lost 2 bases. Germline CDR1 SGDLS, CDR2 YYNGEE. The length of the CDR3 is 15 residues. The CDR3 DNA sequence: TGTGCCAGCAGCGTAACAGGGGATCAAACCTACGAGCAGTACTTC. It yields the protein CASSVTGDQTYEQYF.

The chain combines TRBV5-1 with TRBJ2-3; no definite D call. Germline V lookup: CDR1 SGHRS, CDR2 YFSETQ. The CDR3 length is 12 residues. V was cut by 4 bases and J by 6 bases, with 9 bases left in between. The chain's CDR3 is CASSRGSDTQYF. The CDR3 coding sequence is TGCGCCAGCAGCCGCGGCTCCGATACGCAGTATTTT.

The genes are TRBV28 and TRBJ1-5; D uncertain. Deletions cut 5 bases from V and 2 bases from J, with 22 bases between. The CDR3 has 18 residues. From germline, CDR1 is MDHEN and CDR2 SYDVKM. CDR3 amino acids: CASSPLSTLTWGNQPQHF. The CDR3 nucleotides are TGTGCCAGCAGTCCACTCTCCACTTTGACATGGGGCAATCAGCCCCAGCATTTT.

The chain uses TRBV5-1 and TRBJ2-1; TRBD2 matches at 10 bases. This CDR3 has 15 residues. V shed 5 bases, J shed 6 bases, and the junction held 8 bases outside the gene matches. Germline V gives CDR1 SGHRS, CDR2 YFSETQ. The CDR3 spells CASSTAGGQLNEQFF. In nucleotides, the CDR3 is TGCGCCAGCAGTACAGCGGGAGGGCAACTCAATGAGCAGTTCTTC.

This chain uses TRBV5-1 with TRBJ1-5; possible D gene TRBD1, 6 bases. Trimming pared 4 bases from V and 3 bases from J, leaving 14 bases between. Germline CDR1 is SGHRS and CDR2 is YFSETQ. The CDR3 runs 15 residues. CDR3 protein: CASSPLGGPNQPQHF. As DNA, the CDR3 is TGCGCCAGCAGCCCCTTAGGGGGACCCAATCAGCCCCAGCATTTT. The full variable domain, in which reference TRBV5-1 and TRBJ1-5 provide the parts outside the CDR3, is KAGVTQTPRYLIKTRGQQVTLSCSPISGHRSVSWYQQTPGQGLQFLFEYFSETQRNKGNFPGRFSGRQFSNSRSEMNVSTLELGDSALYLCASSPLGGPNQPQHFGDGTRLSIL.

Turning to this clone: Other DNA sequences in this specimen translate into the identical CDR3. V usage is TRBV19 and J usage is TRBJ1-5; no reliable D call. CDR1 and CDR2 (germline): LNHDA, SQIVND (reference sequence). Trimming pared 3 bases from V and 3 bases from J, leaving 9 bases between. This CDR3 is built from 14 residues. CDR3 nucleotides: TGTGCCAGTAGTATGGGTCGAACCAATCAGCCCCAGCATTTT. Translated, it gives CASSMGRTNQPQHF.

The chain is built from TRBV19 and TRBJ2-5; perhaps TRBD1 as D (5 bases). V was cut by 5 bases and J by 5 bases, with 12 bases left in between. The CDR3 covers 13 residues. CDR1 LNHDA and CDR2 SQIVND come from the germline V gene (reference sequence). DNA of the CDR3: TGTGCCAGTAGTCCCCCAGGGCTGGAGACCCAGTACTTC. It specifies CASSPPGLETQYF. Based on the CDR3 plus reference TRBV19 and TRBJ2-5, the full variable domain is DGGITQSPKYLFRKEGQNVTLSCEQNLNHDAMYWYRQDPGQGLRLIYYSQIVNDFQKGDIAEGYSVSREKKESFPLTVTSAQKNPTAFYLCASSPPGLETQYFGPGTRLLVL.

The chain uses TRBV5-1 and TRBJ1-4; D is unclear. Germline CDR1 SGHRS, CDR2 YFSETQ. The CDR3 covers 16 residues. V was pared by 2 bases and J by 7 bases, with 18 bases between. DNA for the CDR3: TGCGCCAGCAGCTTATCCCAGACCGCTGGACGTGAAAAACTGTTTTTT. Residues: CASSLSQTAGREKLFF.

As regards this clone: The same CDR3 can be traced to other DNA sequences in this sample. The chain combines TRBV5-1 with TRBJ2-5; 9 bases map to TRBD2. V gave up 3 bases and J gave up 3 bases; unmatched junction bases: 3. The CDR3 consists of 14 residues. Germline loops: CDR1 SGHRS, CDR2 YFSETQ. The CDR3 loop is CASSSLAGEETQYF. In DNA, the CDR3 is TGCGCCAGCAGCTCTTTAGCGGGAGAAGAGACCCAGTACTTC.

The V gene is TRBV5-1, the J gene TRBJ2-1; no reliable D call. With 1 base removed from V and 6 bases from J, the gap between germline ends came to 8 bases. Germline CDR1 is SGHRS and CDR2 is YFSETQ. This CDR3 is built from 13 residues. Here the CDR3 reads CASSLFPTNEQFF. DNA of the CDR3: TGCGCCAGCAGCTTGTTCCCCACCAATGAGCAGTTCTTC.

This clone was observed a single time. CDR3 nucleotides: TGTGCCAGCAGCTTAGGACCCATAAGCTCTGGAAACACCATATATTTT. Its protein product is CASSLGPISSGNTIYF. V is TRBV7-2 and J is TRBJ1-3; no firm D call. The V gene lost 1 base and the J gene lost 0 bases, with 10 bases spanning the gap. Germline lookup yields CDR1 SGHTA and CDR2 FQGNSA. This CDR3 contains 16 residues. The complete variable domain, with remaining parts taken from reference TRBV7-2 and TRBJ1-3, reads GAGVSQSPSNKVTEKGKDVELRCDPISGHTALYWYRQSLGQGLEFLIYFQGNSAPDKSGLPSDRFSAERTGGSVSTLTIQRTQQEDSAVYLCASSLGPISSGNTIYFGEGSWLTVV.

The chain joins TRBV6-1 to TRBJ2-2, with D perhaps given as TRBD1 or TRBD2 (5 bases each). Per the germline V gene, CDR1 is MNHNS and CDR2 is SASEGT. This CDR3 contains 14 residues. V lost 5 bases and J 5 bases, leaving 12 bases between the germline ends. The CDR3: CASSIFWGTGELFF. CDR3 nucleotides: TGTGCCAGCAGTATTTTCTGGGGGACCGGGGAGCTGTTTTTT.

Here the CDR3 DNA reads TGTGCCAGCAGTGGACGACTAGCCGAGGAGCAGTTCTTC. Its protein is CASSGRLAEEQFF. The V call is TRBV2, the J call TRBJ2-1; 7 nucleotides agree with TRBD2. After removal of 4 bases from V and 10 bases from J, the junction contained 7 bases not matched to a gene. The CDR3 totals 13 residues. Germline CDR1 reads SNHLY; CDR2 reads FYNNEI.

The chain combines TRBV6-4 with TRBJ1-5, with 8 nucleotides matching TRBD1. CDR1 and CDR2 (germline): MRHNA, SNTAGT. The CDR3 is 14 amino acids. V shed 8 bases, J shed 1 base, and the junction held 4 bases outside the gene matches. The CDR3 region is CASGDRCSNQPQHF. For the CDR3, the DNA is TGTGCCAGCGGGGACAGGTGCAGCAATCAGCCCCAGCATTTT.

The V and J genes are TRBV7-2 and TRBJ2-3; D call uncertain. The CDR3 runs to 13 residues. V lost 1 base and J 7 bases, leaving 9 bases between the germline ends. Germline-derived CDR1 and CDR2 are SGHTA and FQGNSA. The CDR3 bases are TGTGCCAGCAGCTTAGTTGGAGTAAATACGCAGTATTTT. Translating it yields CASSLVGVNTQYF.

The gene calls are TRBV28 and TRBJ2-1, with TRBD1 identical over 11 bases. The CDR3 is 19 residues long. Germline V lookup: CDR1 MDHEN, CDR2 SYDVKM. V lost 5 bases to trimming and J lost 0 bases; unmatched junction nucleotides: 12. This CDR3 reads CASSIRTGGASSSYNEQFF. The CDR3 DNA follows: TGTGCCAGCAGTATCCGGACAGGGGGCGCATCAAGCTCCTACAATGAGCAGTTCTTC. Supplemented by reference TRBV28 and TRBJ2-1, the full variable domain reads DVKVTQSSRYLVKRTGEKVFLECVQDMDHENMFWYRQDPGLGLRLIYFSYDVKMKEKGDIPEGYSVSREKKERFSLILESASTNQTSMYLCASSIRTGGASSSYNEQFFGPGTRLTVL.

This chain's CDR3 is CASSRRTGGIKMNTEAFF. In nucleotides, the CDR3 is TGTGCCAGCAGCCGTCGGACAGGCGGTATTAAAATGAACACTGAAGCTTTCTTT. The V call is TRBV5-6, the J call TRBJ1-1, with 7 bases identical to TRBD1. CDR1 SGHDT and CDR2 YYEEEE come from the germline V gene. J lost 0 bases, V lost 4 bases, and 15 bases had no gene match. CDR3 length: 18 amino acids.

This clone was picked up one time. This chain links TRBV28 with TRBJ1-5; no definite D call. Germline-derived CDR1 and CDR2 are MDHEN and SYDVKM. The CDR3 extends over 14 amino acids. V was cut by 6 bases and J by 0 bases, with 9 bases left in between. CDR3 amino acids: CASRPGFSNQPQHF. The CDR3 DNA reads as TGTGCCAGCAGACCAGGATTTAGCAATCAGCCCCAGCATTTT.

The chain links TRBV27 to TRBJ2-7, with D maybe TRBD1 (5 bases). The V end was cut by 6 bases, the J end by 6 bases, with 9 bases between. The germline V gene has CDR1 MNHEY and CDR2 SMNVEV (reference sequence). This CDR3 contains 11 residues. The CDR3 sequence is CASSQGAEQYF. Here the CDR3 DNA reads TGTGCCAGCAGCCAAGGGGCCGAGCAGTACTTC.

CDR3 sequence reads: CASSTVAVSYEQYF. The CDR3 DNA follows: TGTGCCAGCAGCACCGTAGCGGTCTCCTACGAGCAGTACTTC. This sequence joins TRBV11-2 and TRBJ2-7, with D tentatively TRBD2 (6 bases). This CDR3 is built from 14 residues. The V and J ends lost 5 bases and 0 bases respectively, with 11 bases between them. Per the germline V gene, CDR1 is SGHAT and CDR2 is FQNNGV.

The rearrangement uses TRBV7-3 and TRBJ2-1; perhaps TRBD2 as D (6 bases). This CDR3 has 14 residues. V was pared by 2 bases and J by 3 bases, with 8 bases between. The germline V gene has CDR1 SGHTA and CDR2 FQGTGA. The CDR3 is CASSLAGIYNEQFF. The CDR3 region has the DNA TGTGCCAGCAGCTTAGCGGGAATCTACAATGAGCAGTTCTTC.

The V gene is TRBV6-1, the J gene TRBJ1-5; 9 bases are shared with TRBD1. This CDR3 is built from 16 residues. The V gene's germline CDR1 is MNHNS and CDR2 SASEGT. J lost 6 bases, V lost 1 base, and 7 bases had no gene match. Here the CDR3 reads CASSEGGTGFVQPQHF. CDR3 coding DNA: TGTGCCAGCAGTGAAGGAGGGACAGGGTTCGTTCAGCCCCAGCATTTT.

The chain combines TRBV7-9 with TRBJ1-1; no clear D gene. The V gene's germline CDR1 is SEHNR and CDR2 FQNEAQ (reference sequence). Trimming pared 3 bases from V and 0 bases from J, leaving 8 bases between. The CDR3 is made up of 14 amino acids. CDR3 amino acids: CASSFLGMNTEAFF. The CDR3 DNA is TGTGCCAGCAGCTTTTTGGGAATGAACACTGAAGCTTTCTTT.

The count of this clone is one. V is TRBV15 and J is TRBJ2-1, with D tentatively TRBD1 (6 bases). The V end lost 0 bases, the J end lost 0 bases, and 18 bases lay between the germline ends. The germline V gene encodes CDR1 LNHNV and CDR2 YYDKDF (reference sequence). The CDR3 covers 19 residues. CDR3 DNA sequence: TGTGCCACCAGCAGAGATGCGCGTTCCGGCAGGGGCTCCTACAATGAGCAGTTCTTC. Amino acid sequence: CATSRDARSGRGSYNEQFF.

The V and J genes are TRBV28 and TRBJ1-3, with TRBD1 as a possible D gene (5 bases). V was trimmed by 2 bases and J by 2 bases, leaving 7 bases between them. There are 14 residues in the CDR3. CDR1 MDHEN and CDR2 SYDVKM come from the germline V gene. The CDR3 loop is CASSLPQAGNTIYF. The CDR3 nucleotides are TGTGCCAGCAGTTTACCACAGGCTGGAAACACCATATATTTT.

The CDR3 reads CASRQVGGSRRGYTF. CDR3 nucleotide sequence: TGTGCCAGCAGACAGGTGGGGGGGAGTCGGCGTGGCTACACCTTC. J is TRBJ1-2 and V is TRBV6-5; weak D call: TRBD1 (5 bases). Germline values: CDR1 MNHEY, CDR2 SVGAGI. This CDR3 region has 15 residues. V dropped 6 bases and J dropped 7 bases, with 21 bases sitting between them.

J is TRBJ1-1 and V is TRBV5-1, with D maybe TRBD1 (5 bases). The V and J ends lost 5 bases and 4 bases respectively, with 12 bases between them. The germline CDR1 and CDR2 sequences are SGHRS and YFSETQ. The CDR3 extends over 13 amino acids. CDR3 residues: CASRTDPSTEAFF. CDR3 in DNA: TGCGCCAGCAGGACAGACCCGAGCACTGAAGCTTTCTTT.